The rows below give T cell receptor beta chains drawn from one sample of a study of CD8+CD57+ T cells in acquired aplastic anemia. Via MiXCR, TCRdb re-called the reads, giving one row per CDR3 protein. The sample has under 200,000 distinct CDR3 sequences, approximately 40% seen once. What was sequenced was sorted CD4+, CD8+, or CD8+CD57+ T cells (not recorded which) from PBMCs. Every receptor here comes from a human donor in good health. Each CDR3 is given with its conserved first and last residue. A D gene is named only where the DNA matches it firmly. A clone size is listed for some rows: how often the clone was seen (once, few, many), or a class if it is expanded.

J gene: TRBJ2-6; D gene: TRBD1; V gene: TRBV7-3; clone size: many; CDR3 DNA: TGTGCCAGCAGCCCAGGGGGCAATGGGGCCAACGTCCTGACTTTC; CDR3 protein: CASSPGGNGANVLTF
J gene: TRBJ1-5; D gene: -; V gene: TRBV18; clone size: few; CDR3 DNA: TGTGCCAGCTCACCCAATAGGGCCTATAGCAATCAGCCCCAGCATTTT; CDR3 protein: CASSPNRAYSNQPQHF
J gene: TRBJ1-2; D gene: -; V gene: TRBV18; clone size: -; CDR3 DNA: TGTGCCAGCTCACCACCGGGTGTGTTGGGCTACACCTTC; CDR3 protein: CASSPPGVLGYTF
J gene: TRBJ2-2; D gene: TRBD2; V gene: TRBV20-1; clone size: many; CDR3 DNA: TGCAGTGCTAGTCTCGGGGGGAGCACCGGGGAGCTGTTTTTT; CDR3 protein: CSASLGGSTGELFF
J gene: TRBJ1-5; D gene: -; V gene: TRBV7-8; clone size: few; CDR3 DNA: TGTGCCAGCAGCTTAGCGTGGGATCAGCCCCAGCATTTT; CDR3 protein: CASSLAWDQPQHF
J gene: TRBJ2-1; D gene: -; V gene: TRBV24-1; clone size: -; CDR3 DNA: TGTGCCACCAGTGATTTGGTAACAAATGAGCAGTTCTTC; CDR3 protein: CATSDLVTNEQFF
J gene: TRBJ1-1; D gene: -; V gene: TRBV7-3; clone size: many; CDR3 DNA: TGTGCCAGCAGCTTAGGTGTGGCAGCGACGAACACTGAAGCTTTCTTT; CDR3 protein: CASSLGVAATNTEAFF
J gene: TRBJ1-5; D gene: -; V gene: TRBV20-1; clone size: many; CDR3 DNA: TGCAGTGCTGGGAGGGGTGGCAATCAGCCCCAGCATTTT; CDR3 protein: CSAGRGGNQPQHF
J gene: TRBJ2-4; D gene: TRBD1; V gene: TRBV5-1; clone size: many; CDR3 DNA: TGCGCCAGCAGCTCACCGACAGGGTCGGACATTCAGTACTTC; CDR3 protein: CASSSPTGSDIQYF
J gene: TRBJ2-3; D gene: TRBD1; V gene: TRBV20-1; clone size: many; CDR3 DNA: TGCAGTGCTAGTGACAGGGGGCCCACAGATACGCAGTATTTT; CDR3 protein: CSASDRGPTDTQYF
J gene: TRBJ2-2; D gene: -; V gene: TRBV15; clone size: -; CDR3 DNA: TGTGCCACCAGCAGAGATTCTGTACAGGGGGAGCTGTTTTTT; CDR3 protein: CATSRDSVQGELFF
J gene: TRBJ2-2; D gene: -; V gene: TRBV6-1; clone size: -; CDR3 DNA: TGTGCCAGCAGTGAAGCTGCCCCGAACACCGGGGAGCTGTTTTTT; CDR3 protein: CASSEAAPNTGELFF
J gene: TRBJ1-2; D gene: -; V gene: TRBV27; clone size: few; CDR3 DNA: TGTGCCAGCAGTTTAAGGGCAGCCTTTAACTATGGCTACACCTTC; CDR3 protein: CASSLRAAFNYGYTF
J gene: TRBJ2-3; D gene: -; V gene: TRBV11-2; clone size: once; CDR3 DNA: TGTGCCAGCACCAACGGAATCCGAGGATCTGATACGCAGTATTTT; CDR3 protein: CASTNGIRGSDTQYF